This entry lists 32 T cell receptor beta chains sequenced from one sample in a study of post-analysis software for immune sequencing data. Study-level points and caveats: Included in a set of about 5 TRBV segments more frequent in patients than controls were TRBV5-6, TRBV5-1 and TRBV20-1.

What these receptors recognize is not known. Unique molecular identifiers had been added to the TCR beta cDNA libraries. MiXCR, applied by TCRdb to the PCR reads, yields one record per CDR3 protein. The sample contains about 200,000 distinct CDR3 sequences, 29% of which appear only once. The sample taken for sequencing was blood. The receptors originated from a girl under 18 with multiple sclerosis.

This clonotype was seen a single time. A much larger clone lies one base from this, so it may be a read error. The genes are TRBV29-1 and TRBJ1-5; the D is unclear. CDR3 length: 13 residues. Germline V gene sequence: CDR1 SQVTM, CDR2 ANQGSEA. V lost 5 bases and J lost 3, with 11 bases in between. CDR3 residues: CSVRAGNNQPQHF. The CDR3 nucleotides are TGCAGCGTTCGGGCCGGAAACAATCAGCCCCAGCATTTT.

This clonotype showed up many times. The chain recombines TRBV6-6 with TRBJ2-7, with 7 bases fitting TRBD1. This CDR3 has 15 amino acids. From germline, CDR1 is MNHNY and CDR2 SVGAGI (reference sequence). V shed 5 bases and J 4 bases; nucleotides not matched to a gene: 11. CDR3 sequence (DNA): TGTGCCAGCAGTCCCGGGACAGCCTGGAGGTACGAGCAGTACTTC. Translation: CASSPGTAWRYEQYF.

The chain joins TRBV3-1 to TRBJ1-5, with 11 nucleotides matching TRBD1. V was clipped by 3 bases and J by 4 bases; unmatched bases: 2. This CDR3 contains 15 residues. The V gene's germline CDR1 is LGHDT and CDR2 YNNKEL (reference sequence). CDR3 coding DNA: TGTGCCAGCAGCCAGGGGGACAGGGGGAATCAGCCCCAGCATTTT. Translated, it gives CASSQGDRGNQPQHF.

The rearrangement links TRBV20-1 to TRBJ2-2; 8 bases are a match to TRBD2. This CDR3 comprises 15 residues. The V segment lost 6 bases and the J segment 0 bases; nucleotides outside the gene matches: 6. Germline loops: CDR1 DFQATT, CDR2 SNEGSKA (reference sequence). The CDR3 DNA follows: TGCAGTGCCCTCGGACTAGCCGCGAACACCGGGGAGCTGTTTTTT. Translating it yields CSALGLAANTGELFF.

V is TRBV24-1 and J is TRBJ2-2; 7 bases line up with TRBD1. Germline V gene lookup returns CDR1 KGHDR and CDR2 SFDVKD. V trimming: 4 bases; J trimming: 6 bases; junction bases outside the gene matches: 7. This CDR3 has 15 amino acids. CDR3 sequence (DNA): TGTGCCACCAGTGACCCCTCTACAGGGGCCGGGGAGCTGTTTTTT. Protein: CATSDPSTGAGELFF.

Comments on this clonotype: A junction boundary mismatches the germline segment, possibly from a read error. V usage is TRBV12-3 or TRBV12-4 and J usage is TRBJ1-2, with 11 bases lining up with TRBD1. The length of the CDR3 is 16 residues. The CDR3 DNA follows: TGTGCCATCAGTTTGTCCGGGACAGGGGGAGGCTGGGGCTACACCTTC. This translates into CAISLSGTGGGWGYTF.

As concerns this clonotype: Given a much more abundant clone one base away, this may be a read error. V and J are TRBV5-1 and TRBJ2-5, with D possibly being TRBD2 (8 bases). Germline assignment: CDR1 SGHRS and CDR2 YFSETQ. V dropped 6 bases and J dropped 11 bases, with 26 bases sitting between them. The CDR3 is 15 residues long. CDR3 in DNA: TGCGCCAGCACCCCAGGGGGGACTAGGCCCTTTGAGCAGTACTTC. Protein sequence: CASTPGGTRPFEQYF.

This clonotype was detected a few times. The V call is TRBV2, the J call TRBJ1-6, with no clear D. The CDR3 extends over 13 amino acids. Trimming left V 10 bases short and J 0 bases short, with 7 bases between. Per germline, CDR1 SNHLY and CDR2 FYNNEI. The CDR3 DNA sequence: TGTGCCATCCAGAGCTCCTATAATTCACCCCTCCACTTT. This sequence encodes CAIQSSYNSPLHF.

This chain links TRBV12-5 with TRBJ1-2, with D hard to call. The CDR3 covers 17 residues. Germline V lookup: CDR1 LGHNT, CDR2 FRNRAP. V dropped 6 bases and J dropped 0 bases, with 20 bases sitting between them. The CDR3 reads CASGSAVNPSTNYGYTF. CDR3 nucleotides: TGTGCTAGTGGGTCTGCGGTGAACCCCTCAACTAACTATGGCTACACCTTC.

Points on this clonotype: The junction departs from germline at one end; a sequencing error may be responsible. The CDR3 DNA is TGTGCCAGCAGGATAGCGGGAGGGCCCCACAATGGGCAGTTCTTC. Protein sequence: CASRIAGGPHNGQFF. The chain is built from TRBV5-4 and TRBJ2-1, with 11 bases identical to TRBD2. The CDR3 totals 15 residues. The germline CDR1 and CDR2 sequences are SGHNT and YYREEE (reference sequence). Full variable domain (outside the CDR3, taken from reference TRBV5-4 and TRBJ2-1): ETGVTQSPTHLIKTRGQQVTLRCSSQSGHNTVSWYQQALGQGPQFIFQYYREEENGRGNFPPRFSGLQFPNYSSELNVNALELDDSALYLCASRIAGGPHNGQFFGPGTRLTVL.

This clonotype was seen at least ten times. The chain couples TRBV6-1 to TRBJ2-1; 12 bases agree with TRBD2. V dropped 8 bases and J dropped 6; count of bases not matched to a gene: 8. This CDR3 has 15 residues. Germline V gene lookup returns CDR1 MNHNS and CDR2 SASEGT. CDR3 sequence: CASGSGTSGSNEQFF. The CDR3 DNA is TGTGCCAGCGGATCCGGGACTAGCGGGTCCAATGAGCAGTTCTTC.

This clonotype was detected many times. CDR3 residues: CASSDLRANVLTF. The CDR3 nucleotides are TGTGCCAGCAGTGACCTGAGGGCCAACGTCCTGACTTTC. V is TRBV2 and J is TRBJ2-6; D is unresolved. CDR3 length: 13 residues. Per germline, CDR1 SNHLY and CDR2 FYNNEI. V lost 3 bases and J lost 5, with 5 bases in between.

This clonotype was detected a few times. The chain employs TRBV27 and TRBJ1-1; 7 bases are shared with TRBD1. This CDR3 has 15 amino acids. The V gene end was trimmed by 5 bases and the J gene end by 4 bases; junction bases not matched to a gene: 10. Germline CDR1 MNHEY, CDR2 SMNVEV (reference sequence). The CDR3 spells CASSPDRAWGTEAFF. In DNA form, the CDR3 reads TGTGCCAGCAGTCCTGACAGGGCCTGGGGCACTGAAGCTTTCTTT.

The chain couples TRBV4-1 to TRBJ1-1, with a tentative D call TRBD1 (5 bases). The CDR3 extends over 15 amino acids. Per the germline V gene, CDR1 is MGHRA and CDR2 is YSYEKL. Trimming shortened V by 5 bases and J by 1 base, and 14 bases separated the two germline ends. The CDR3 DNA sequence: TGCGCCAGCAGCGCCCGGCAAGACAGGAACACTGAAGCTTTCTTT. Translated, it gives CASSARQDRNTEAFF.

This clonotype was detected ten times or more. This chain links TRBV3-1 with TRBJ2-3; 9 positions agree with TRBD2. The CDR3 runs 18 residues. The germline V gene encodes CDR1 LGHDT and CDR2 YNNKEL (reference sequence). V shed 2 bases and J 0 bases; nucleotides not matched to a gene: 9. The CDR3 nucleotides are TGTGCCAGCAGCCAATTTTGGGCTAGCGGGGCTAGCACAGATACGCAGTATTTT. This gives the protein CASSQFWASGASTDTQYF.

The chain carries TRBV28 and TRBJ2-7; no reliable D call. The CDR3 length is 12 residues. Germline-derived CDR1 and CDR2 are MDHEN and SYDVKM. V was cut by 8 bases and J by 2 bases, with 10 bases left in between. The chain's CDR3 is CASGLKTYEQYF. The CDR3 nucleotides are TGTGCCAGCGGTCTGAAGACCTACGAGCAGTACTTC.

CDR3 sequence (DNA): TGCAGCGTGATACCGGGACAGAACGAGCAGTACTTC. It is translated as CSVIPGQNEQYF. This chain connects TRBV29-1 to TRBJ2-7, with 7 bases identical to TRBD1. Per germline, CDR1 SQVTM and CDR2 ANQGSEA. V dropped 6 bases and J dropped 5; count of bases not matched to a gene: 7. CDR3 length: 12 residues.

A word on this clonotype: A much larger clonotype is one base distant, so this may be a read error. This chain uses TRBV10-3 with TRBJ2-7; 7 bases are a match to TRBD2. With V trimmed by 0 bases and J by 7 bases, 15 bases remained unmatched. Germline lookup yields CDR1 ENHRY and CDR2 SYGVKD. This CDR3 comprises 17 residues. CDR3 amino acids: CAISESRASGDNNEQYF. The CDR3, as DNA: TGTGCCATCAGTGAGTCGAGGGCTAGCGGAGATAACAATGAGCAGTACTTC.

Concerning this clonotype itself: This may be a read error, as it is one base from a much larger clone. This chain uses TRBV6-5 with TRBJ1-5, with 9 positions matching TRBD1. Germline V gives CDR1 MNHEY, CDR2 SVGAGI. V lost 6 bases, J lost 1 base, and 4 bases stayed unmatched. This CDR3 is built from 15 residues. CDR3 sequence reads: CASRYTGGSNQPQHF. DNA of the CDR3: TGTGCCAGCAGGTACACAGGGGGCAGCAATCAGCCCCAGCATTTT.

V is TRBV5-1 and J is TRBJ2-7, with TRBD2 matching over 7 bases. From germline, CDR1 is SGHRS and CDR2 YFSETQ. The CDR3 runs 15 residues. J lost 7 bases, V lost 0 bases, and 10 bases had no gene match. The CDR3 bases are TGCGCCAGCAGCTTGGGTCTAGCGGATTACAATGAGCAGTACTTC. Encoded protein: CASSLGLADYNEQYF. The complete variable domain, with remaining parts taken from reference TRBV5-1 and TRBJ2-7, reads KAGVTQTPRYLIKTRGQQVTLSCSPISGHRSVSWYQQTPGQGLQFLFEYFSETQRNKGNFPGRFSGRQFSNSRSEMNVSTLELGDSALYLCASSLGLADYNEQYFGPGTRLTVT.

There are many counts of this clonotype. The V and J genes are TRBV20-1 and TRBJ2-5; either TRBD1 or TRBD2 may supply D (5 bases each). V lost 3 bases, J lost 11 bases, and 19 bases lay in between. CDR3 length: 13 residues. Germline values: CDR1 DFQATT, CDR2 SNEGSKA (reference sequence). The DNA of the CDR3 is TGCAGTGCTAGTCAGGGCACCGGGGTACAGCAGTACTTC. Amino acids: CSASQGTGVQQYF.

V and J are TRBV29-1 and TRBJ1-1; a possible D gene is TRBD1 (5 bases). Germline CDR1 SQVTM, CDR2 ANQGSEA. This CDR3 has 14 residues. V lost 4 bases and J lost 1, with 13 bases in between. CDR3 coding DNA: TGCAGCGTTGGCGCAGGGTGGGCGAACACTGAAGCTTTCTTT. The encoded protein is CSVGAGWANTEAFF.

This clonotype was counted many times. J is TRBJ2-7 and V is TRBV20-1, with 12 bases aligning to TRBD2. The CDR3 is made up of 14 amino acids. The germline gives CDR1 DFQATT, CDR2 SNEGSKA (reference sequence). Unmatched junction bases numbered 6, after V lost 6 bases and J lost 3 bases. CDR3 in DNA: TGCAGTGCAAGACTAGCGGGAGTTTTCTACGAGCAGTACTTC. It yields the protein CSARLAGVFYEQYF.

This clonotype was recorded many times. The chain links TRBV4-1 to TRBJ2-3; 8 bases align to TRBD2. In germline, CDR1 is MGHRA, CDR2 YSYEKL. The CDR3 covers 16 residues. Germline trimming cut 4 bases from V and 2 bases from J; bases unmatched to any gene: 8. Here the CDR3 DNA reads TGCGCCAGCAGCCCATCCTTAGCGGGGTCCACAGATACGCAGTATTTT. Residues: CASSPSLAGSTDTQYF.

This clonotype was observed at least ten times. This rearrangement joins TRBV5-8 to TRBJ1-2; D uncertain. Trimming took off 4 bases at V and 4 bases at J, with 14 bases between the two ends. CDR3 length: 14 residues. Germline V gene lookup returns CDR1 SGHTS and CDR2 YDEGEE. The CDR3 coding sequence is TGTGCCAGCAGCGACCCCAGGAGTTTCTATGGCTACACCTTC. Protein: CASSDPRSFYGYTF.

In this sample, this clonotype turned up many times. DNA of the CDR3: TGTGCCAGCAGTTACTCTGACATCTACCTTCCCCAGCATTTT. Protein sequence: CASSYSDIYLPQHF. The chain couples TRBV6-6 to TRBJ1-5; D is uncertain. The germline CDR1 and CDR2 sequences are MNHNY and SVGAGI (reference sequence). V dropped 0 bases and J dropped 10 bases, with 13 bases sitting between them. CDR3 length: 14 residues.

Concerning this clonotype: This could be a read error, since a much larger clone is one nucleotide away. This chain connects TRBV3-1 to TRBJ2-4, with 8 bases matching TRBD1. In germline, CDR1 is LGHDT, CDR2 YNNKEL (reference sequence). CDR3 length: 14 residues. V was clipped by 4 bases and J by 15 bases; unmatched bases: 14. This chain's CDR3 is CASSRRDRSYERYF. The CDR3 DNA is TGTGCCAGCAGCCGTCGGGACAGGTCCTACGAGCGGTACTTC.

In this sample, this clonotype turned up many times. The chain carries TRBV20-1 and TRBJ2-7; TRBD2 agrees at 9 bases. In germline, CDR1 is DFQATT, CDR2 SNEGSKA (reference sequence). The length of the CDR3 is 12 residues. The CDR3 region is CSAGTSSYEQYF. The CDR3 bases are TGCAGCGCCGGGACTAGCAGCTACGAGCAGTACTTC.

The chain links TRBV28 to TRBJ2-1; a possible D gene is TRBD2 (5 bases). Germline-derived CDR1 and CDR2 are MDHEN and SYDVKM. This CDR3 has 14 residues. The V end lost 6 bases, the J end lost 7 bases, and 16 bases lay between the germline ends. The CDR3: CASRLGGWRNEQFF. The CDR3 DNA follows: TGTGCCAGCAGGCTAGGCGGGTGGAGGAATGAGCAGTTCTTC.

Worth noting for this clonotype: A much larger clonotype is one base distant, so this may be a read error. The J gene is TRBJ2-5, the V gene TRBV7-9, with unresolved D. This CDR3 comprises 14 residues. V gave up 5 bases and J gave up 11 bases, with 21 bases separating them. Per germline, CDR1 SEHNR and CDR2 FQNEAQ (reference sequence). CDR3 DNA sequence: TGTGCCAGCAGCCCGGATCATGAGGACGATGAGCAGTACTTC. As protein: CASSPDHEDDEQYF. The complete variable domain, with remaining parts taken from reference TRBV7-9 and TRBJ2-5, reads DTGVSQNPRHKITKRGQNVTFRCDPISEHNRLYWYRQTLGQGPEFLTYFQNEAQLEKSRLLSDRFSAERPKGSFSTLEIQRTEQGDSAMYLCASSPDHEDDEQYFGPGTRLLVL.

As for this clonotype: A read error may produce the germline difference seen at one junction end. The chain recombines TRBV4-1 with TRBJ1-4; perhaps TRBD1 as D (5 bases). Germline V CDR1 and CDR2: MGHRA, YSYEKL. This CDR3 has 18 amino acids. The CDR3 protein is CASSTRLLLGVFQERLFF. CDR3 in DNA: TGCGCCAGCAGCACCCGACTACTTCTGGGGGTCTTCCAGGAAAGACTGTTTTTT.

Comment on this clonotype: The junction differs from germline at one of its ends, possibly a read error. The V gene is TRBV29-1, the J gene TRBJ1-1; weak D call: TRBD1 (6 bases). CDR1 SQVTM and CDR2 ANQGSEA come from the germline V gene. This CDR3 comprises 11 residues. CDR3 region: CSGQENAEAFF. The CDR3 nucleotides are TGCAGCGGACAGGAGAACGCTGAAGCTTTCTTT. The variable domain in full, completed from reference TRBV29-1 and TRBJ1-1, reads SAVISQKPSRDICQRGTSLTIQCQVDSQVTMMFWYRQQPGQSLTLIATANQGSEATYESGFVIDKFPISRPNLTFSTLTVSNMSPEDSSIYLCSGQENAEAFFGQGTRLTVV.